Detailed here is one T cell receptor (beta chain). Antigen specificity is unknown. The method was immunoSEQ multiplex PCR; TCRdb's version includes in-frame clones alone and lacks a portion of them. The sample includes fewer than 2,000 clones, roughly a fifth of them seen just once. V was pared by 3 bases and J by 2 bases, with 15 bases between. The CDR3 is 16 residues long. CDR1 and CDR2 (germline): LNHDA, SQIVND (reference sequence). This sample stems from a study of T cells in localized non-small cell lung cancer. General observations from the study: It remains possible that heterogeneity exists, since only one tumor region was sequenced.

Lung tissue at least 2 cm from the tumor margin was confirmed free of atypia. The rearrangement uses TRBV19 and TRBJ2-3, with D tentatively TRBD1 or TRBD2 (5 bases each). The sequences come from normal lung tissue next to the tumor, collected before any cancer treatment. This clonotype originated in a man between 40 and 69 years old with stage II lung adenocarcinoma. CDR3 in DNA: TGTGCCAGTAGTATTTTGGGGGAGTGGGCCACAGATACGCAGTATTTT. This translates into CASSILGEWATDTQYF.